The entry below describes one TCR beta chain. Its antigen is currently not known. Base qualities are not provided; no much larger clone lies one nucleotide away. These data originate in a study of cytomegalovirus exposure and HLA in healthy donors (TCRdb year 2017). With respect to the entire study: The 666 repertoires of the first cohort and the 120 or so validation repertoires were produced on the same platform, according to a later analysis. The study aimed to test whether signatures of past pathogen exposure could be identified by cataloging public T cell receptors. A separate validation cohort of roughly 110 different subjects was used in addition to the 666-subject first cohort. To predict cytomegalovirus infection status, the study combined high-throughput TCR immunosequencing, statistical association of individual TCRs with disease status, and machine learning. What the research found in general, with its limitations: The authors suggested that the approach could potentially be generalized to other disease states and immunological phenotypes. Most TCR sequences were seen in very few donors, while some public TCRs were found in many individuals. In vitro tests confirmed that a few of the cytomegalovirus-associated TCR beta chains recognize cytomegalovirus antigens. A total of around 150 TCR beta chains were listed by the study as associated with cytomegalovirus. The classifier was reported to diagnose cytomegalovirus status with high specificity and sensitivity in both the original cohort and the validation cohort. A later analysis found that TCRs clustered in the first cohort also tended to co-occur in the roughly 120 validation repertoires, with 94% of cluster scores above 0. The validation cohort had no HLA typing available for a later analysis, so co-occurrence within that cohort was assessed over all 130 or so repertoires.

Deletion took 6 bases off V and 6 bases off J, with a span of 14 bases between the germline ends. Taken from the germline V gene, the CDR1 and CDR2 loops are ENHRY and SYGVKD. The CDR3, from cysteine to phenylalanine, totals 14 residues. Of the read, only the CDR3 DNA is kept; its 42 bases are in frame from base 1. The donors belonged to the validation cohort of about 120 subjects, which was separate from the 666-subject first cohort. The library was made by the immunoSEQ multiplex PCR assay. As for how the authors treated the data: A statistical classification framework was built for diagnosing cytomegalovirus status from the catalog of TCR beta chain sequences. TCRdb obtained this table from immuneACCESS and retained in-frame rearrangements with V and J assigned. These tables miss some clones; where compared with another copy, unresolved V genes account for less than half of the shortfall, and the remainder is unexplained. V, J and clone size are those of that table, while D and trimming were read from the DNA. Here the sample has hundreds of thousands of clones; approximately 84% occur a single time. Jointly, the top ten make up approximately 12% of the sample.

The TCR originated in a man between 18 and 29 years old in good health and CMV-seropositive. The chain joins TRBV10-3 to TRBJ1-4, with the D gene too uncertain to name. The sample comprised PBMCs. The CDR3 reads CAISPDPMDEKLFF. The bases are TGTGCCATCAGCCCCGACCCTATGGATGAAAAACTGTTTTTT.